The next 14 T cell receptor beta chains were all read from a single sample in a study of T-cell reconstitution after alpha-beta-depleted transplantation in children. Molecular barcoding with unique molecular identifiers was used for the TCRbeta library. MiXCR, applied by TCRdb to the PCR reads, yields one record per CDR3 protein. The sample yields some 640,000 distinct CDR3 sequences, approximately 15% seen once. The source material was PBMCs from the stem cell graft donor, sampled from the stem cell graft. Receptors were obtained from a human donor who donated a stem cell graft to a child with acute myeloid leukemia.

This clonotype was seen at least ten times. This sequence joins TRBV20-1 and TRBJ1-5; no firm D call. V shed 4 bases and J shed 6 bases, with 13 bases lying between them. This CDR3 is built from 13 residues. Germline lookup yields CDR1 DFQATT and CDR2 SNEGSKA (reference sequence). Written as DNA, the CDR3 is TGCAGTGCTATCCTAAAACTTGTTCAGCCCCAGCATTTT. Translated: CSAILKLVQPQHF.

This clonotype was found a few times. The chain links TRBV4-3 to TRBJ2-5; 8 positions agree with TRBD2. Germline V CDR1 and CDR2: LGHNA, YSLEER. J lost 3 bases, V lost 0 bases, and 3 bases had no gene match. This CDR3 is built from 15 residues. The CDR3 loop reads CASSQEEAGEETQYF. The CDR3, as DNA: TGCGCCAGCAGCCAAGAAGAAGCGGGGGAAGAGACCCAGTACTTC.

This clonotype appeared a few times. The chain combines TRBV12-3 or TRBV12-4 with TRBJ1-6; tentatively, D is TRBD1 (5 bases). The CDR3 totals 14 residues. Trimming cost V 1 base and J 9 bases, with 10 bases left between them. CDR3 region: CASSLGPGSSPLHF. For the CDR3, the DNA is TGTGCCAGCAGTTTAGGGCCAGGGAGTTCACCCCTCCACTTT.

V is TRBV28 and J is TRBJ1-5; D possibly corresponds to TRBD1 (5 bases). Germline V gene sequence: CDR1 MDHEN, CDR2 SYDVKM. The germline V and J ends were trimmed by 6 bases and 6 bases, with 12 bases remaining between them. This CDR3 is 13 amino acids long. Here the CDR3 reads CASRTDGGQPQHF. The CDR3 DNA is TGTGCCAGCAGGACCGACGGGGGTCAGCCCCAGCATTTT. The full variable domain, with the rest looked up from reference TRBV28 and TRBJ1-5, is DVKVTQSSRYLVKRTGEKVFLECVQDMDHENMFWYRQDPGLGLRLIYFSYDVKMKEKGDIPEGYSVSREKKERFSLILESASTNQTSMYLCASRTDGGQPQHFGDGTRLSIL.

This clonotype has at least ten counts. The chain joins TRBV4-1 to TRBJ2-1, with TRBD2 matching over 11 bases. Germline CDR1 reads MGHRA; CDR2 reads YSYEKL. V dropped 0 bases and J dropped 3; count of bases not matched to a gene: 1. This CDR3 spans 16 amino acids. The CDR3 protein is CASSQETSGNYNEQFF. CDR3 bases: TGCGCCAGCAGCCAAGAGACTAGCGGGAACTACAATGAGCAGTTCTTC.

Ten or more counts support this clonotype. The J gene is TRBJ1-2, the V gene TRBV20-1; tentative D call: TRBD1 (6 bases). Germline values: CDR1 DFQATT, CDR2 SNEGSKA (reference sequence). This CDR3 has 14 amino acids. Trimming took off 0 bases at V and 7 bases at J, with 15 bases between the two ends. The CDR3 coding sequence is TGCAGTGCTAGAGATAGTACAGGGTCCTCTGGCTACACCTTC. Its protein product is CSARDSTGSSGYTF.

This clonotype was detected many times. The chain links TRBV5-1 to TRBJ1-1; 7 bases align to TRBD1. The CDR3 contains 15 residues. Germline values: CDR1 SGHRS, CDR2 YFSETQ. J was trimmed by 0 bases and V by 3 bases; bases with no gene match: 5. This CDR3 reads CASSSAQGLNTEAFF. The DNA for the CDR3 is TGCGCCAGCAGCTCGGCACAGGGGTTGAACACTGAAGCTTTCTTT.

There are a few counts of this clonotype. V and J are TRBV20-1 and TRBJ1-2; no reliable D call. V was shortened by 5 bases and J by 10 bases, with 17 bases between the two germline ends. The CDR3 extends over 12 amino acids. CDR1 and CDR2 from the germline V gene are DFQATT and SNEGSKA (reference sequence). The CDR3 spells CSALVPPSDYTF. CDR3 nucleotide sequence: TGCAGTGCTCTAGTCCCCCCCTCTGACTACACCTTC.

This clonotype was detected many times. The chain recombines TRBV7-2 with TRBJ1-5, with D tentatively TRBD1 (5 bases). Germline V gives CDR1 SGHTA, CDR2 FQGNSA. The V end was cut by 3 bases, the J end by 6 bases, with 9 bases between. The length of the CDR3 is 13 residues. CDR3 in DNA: TGTGCCAGCAGCTTCAGGGCCCGTCAGCCCCAGCATTTT. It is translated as CASSFRARQPQHF.

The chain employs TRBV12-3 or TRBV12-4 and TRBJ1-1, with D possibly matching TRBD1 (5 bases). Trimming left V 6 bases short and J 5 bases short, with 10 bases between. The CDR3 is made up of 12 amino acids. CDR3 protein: CASRGERTEAFF. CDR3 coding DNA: TGTGCCAGCAGAGGGGAGAGGACTGAAGCTTTCTTT.

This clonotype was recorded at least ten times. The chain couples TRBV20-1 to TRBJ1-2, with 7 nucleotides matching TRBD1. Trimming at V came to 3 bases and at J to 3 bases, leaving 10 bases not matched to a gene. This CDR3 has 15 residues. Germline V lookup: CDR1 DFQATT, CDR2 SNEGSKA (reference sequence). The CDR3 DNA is TGCAGTGCTAGGGATAGACAGGGCTTGGACTATGGCTACACCTTC. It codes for CSARDRQGLDYGYTF.

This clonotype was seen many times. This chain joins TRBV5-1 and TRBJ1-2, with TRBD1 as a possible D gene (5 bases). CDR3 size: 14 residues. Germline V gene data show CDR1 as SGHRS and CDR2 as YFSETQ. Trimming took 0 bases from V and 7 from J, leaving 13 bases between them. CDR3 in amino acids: CASSLGSGRSGYTF. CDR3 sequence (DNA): TGCGCCAGCAGCTTGGGATCAGGGAGAAGTGGCTACACCTTC.

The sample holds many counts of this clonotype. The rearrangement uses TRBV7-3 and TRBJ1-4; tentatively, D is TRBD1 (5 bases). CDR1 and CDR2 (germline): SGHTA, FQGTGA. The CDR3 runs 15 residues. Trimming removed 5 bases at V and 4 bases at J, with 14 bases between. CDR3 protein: CASSPEGPINEKLFF. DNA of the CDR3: TGTGCCAGCAGCCCCGAGGGACCGATTAATGAAAAACTGTTTTTT.

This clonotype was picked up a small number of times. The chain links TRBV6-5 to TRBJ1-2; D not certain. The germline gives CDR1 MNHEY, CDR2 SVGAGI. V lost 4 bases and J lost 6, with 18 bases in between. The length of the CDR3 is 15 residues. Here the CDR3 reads CASSSLPPWGDGYTF. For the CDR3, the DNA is TGTGCCAGCAGTTCCCTCCCGCCCTGGGGAGATGGCTACACCTTC.